Each of the 21 T cell receptor beta chains below was sequenced from the same sample in a study of cytomegalovirus exposure and HLA in healthy donors. Both 60 Vbeta primers and 13 Jbeta primers went into the PCR. The table came from immunoSEQ multiplex PCR; TCRdb's copy has only in-frame clones and leaves some out. The sample totals 90,000 to 130,000 clones. The sequencing input was PBMCs. The receptors were sampled from a man in his forties in good health and CMV-seropositive.

The chain joins TRBV6-5 to TRBJ1-2; no clear D gene. The germline V gene has CDR1 MNHEY and CDR2 SVGAGI. The V end lost 5 bases, the J end lost 4 bases, and 14 bases lay between the germline ends. The CDR3 is made up of 14 amino acids. DNA for the CDR3: TGTGCCAGCAGTCCCCGTGAGGGCAGCTATGGCTACACCTTC. Translating gives CASSPREGSYGYTF.

This sequence joins TRBV5-4 and TRBJ2-5; tentative D call: TRBD2 (5 bases). CDR1 SGHNT and CDR2 YYREEE come from the germline V gene (reference sequence). Trimming stripped 4 bases from V and 5 bases from J, with 12 bases between. This CDR3 region has 13 residues. CDR3 amino acids: CASSNGLGETQYF. DNA for the CDR3: TGTGCCAGCAGCAATGGACTTGGGGAGACCCAGTACTTC.

The V call is TRBV2, the J call TRBJ2-1; 8 nucleotides align to TRBD2. This CDR3 is 12 amino acids long. Losses at the gene ends were 2 bases for V and 13 bases for J; bases not matched to a gene: 4. Germline V gene sequence: CDR1 SNHLY, CDR2 FYNNEI. CDR3 coding DNA: TGTGCCAGCAGTGAAATGCGGGAGGTCCAGTTCTTC. Amino acid sequence: CASSEMREVQFF.

The chain is built from TRBV5-6 and TRBJ1-1; no reliable D call. The CDR3 totals 13 residues. With 4 bases removed from V and 0 bases from J, the gap between germline ends came to 7 bases. In germline, CDR1 is SGHDT, CDR2 YYEEEE. The DNA for the CDR3 is TGTGCCAGCAGCCGCGGGGTGAACACTGAAGCTTTCTTT. The encoded protein is CASSRGVNTEAFF.

In DNA, the CDR3 is TGTGCCAGTTCTTTCCGGGACAGGGGGAGCTATGGCTACACCTTC. It codes for CASSFRDRGSYGYTF. The rearrangement uses TRBV19 and TRBJ1-2, with TRBD1 identical over 11 bases. The germline gives CDR1 LNHDA, CDR2 SQIVND (reference sequence). CDR3 length: 15 residues. V lost 8 bases and J lost 4; bases outside the gene matches: 9.

This chain connects TRBV7-8 to TRBJ2-6; possible D gene TRBD2, 6 bases. The CDR3 extends over 15 amino acids. In germline, CDR1 is SGHVS, CDR2 FQNEAQ. Deletions cut 3 bases from V and 2 bases from J, with 8 bases between. This CDR3 is CASSLWGAGANVLTF. The DNA for the CDR3 is TGTGCCAGCAGCTTGTGGGGGGCTGGGGCCAACGTCCTGACTTTC.

The rearrangement links TRBV7-2 to TRBJ1-5; possible D gene TRBD1, 5 bases. The CDR3 consists of 13 residues. The ends were cut back, 5 bases at V and 6 bases at J, with 11 bases in the middle. The V gene's germline CDR1 is SGHTA and CDR2 FQGNSA. This CDR3 reads CASSPAGVQPQHF. In DNA form, the CDR3 reads TGTGCCAGCAGCCCCGCGGGGGTTCAGCCCCAGCATTTT.

V is TRBV4-3 and J is TRBJ1-1; the match to TRBD1 covers 7 bases. J was trimmed by 1 base and V by 0 bases; bases with no gene match: 8. CDR1 is LGHNA, CDR2 YSLEER, per germline. The CDR3 contains 17 residues. The CDR3 DNA reads as TGCGCCAGCAGCCAAGATTGGGCAGGGGGTAGGAACACTGAAGCTTTCTTT. Its protein product is CASSQDWAGGRNTEAFF.

V usage is TRBV11-2 and J usage is TRBJ2-5; the D gene is possibly TRBD1 (5 bases). The J call may be incorrect, as the DNA end agrees better with TRBJ2-7. CDR1 is SGHAT, CDR2 FQNNGV, per germline. The CDR3 totals 14 residues. CDR3 DNA sequence: TGTGCCAGCAGCTTCCCAGGGCTACCCTACGAGCAGTACTTC. Translated: CASSFPGLPYEQYF.

The chain employs TRBV6-1 and TRBJ2-2; 7 bases fit TRBD1. J was trimmed by 9 bases and V by 8 bases; bases with no gene match: 9. The CDR3 contains 13 residues. From germline, CDR1 is MNHNS and CDR2 SASEGT. DNA for the CDR3: TGTGCCAGCCTTACAGGGGCGGGTAGGGAGCTGTTTTTT. Its translation is CASLTGAGRELFF.

The chain has TRBV11-2 and TRBJ2-7; weak D call: TRBD2 (6 bases). The V gene's germline CDR1 is SGHAT and CDR2 FQNNGV. Trimming took 1 base from V and 3 from J, leaving 10 bases between them. CDR3 length: 14 residues. DNA of the CDR3: TGTGCCAGCAGCTTAGGGTGGGGGGACTACGAGCAGTACTTC. Protein product: CASSLGWGDYEQYF. The full variable domain, in which reference TRBV11-2 and TRBJ2-7 provide the parts outside the CDR3, is EAGVAQSPRYKIIEKRQSVAFWCNPISGHATLYWYQQILGQGPKLLIQFQNNGVVDDSQLPKDRFSAERLKGVDSTLKIQPAKLEDSAVYLCASSLGWGDYEQYFGPGTRLTVT.

J is TRBJ1-2 and V is TRBV21-1; the table assigns TRBD1, which was not confirmed against the DNA. TRBV21-1 is a pseudogene segment. The CDR3 totals 13 residues. In DNA, the CDR3 is TGTGCCAGCAACCTGGGACAGGGCGATGGCTACACCTTC. Its protein is CASNLGQGDGYTF.

This chain links TRBV7-9 with TRBJ2-5; no reliable D call. Trimming cost V 1 base and J 4 bases, with 7 bases left between them. CDR3 length: 13 amino acids. Germline CDR1 reads SEHNR; CDR2 reads FQNEAQ (reference sequence). CDR3 loop: CASSLGSGETQYF. In DNA, the CDR3 is TGTGCCAGCAGCTTAGGGTCCGGAGAGACCCAGTACTTC.

This rearrangement joins TRBV7-9 to TRBJ2-7; TRBD1 matches 7 bases. Looked up from germline, CDR1 is SEHNR and CDR2 is FQNEAQ (reference sequence). This CDR3 has 15 amino acids. V gave up 5 bases and J gave up 5 bases; unmatched junction bases: 12. CDR3 DNA: TGTGCCAGCAGCCTTACGAAAGGGACAGCAAACGAGCAGTACTTC. Protein sequence: CASSLTKGTANEQYF.

The chain couples TRBV29-1 to TRBJ1-2; D is unresolved. CDR1 is SQVTM, CDR2 ANQGSEA, per germline. Trimming took 7 bases from V and 2 from J, leaving 14 bases between them. The CDR3 extends over 13 amino acids. CDR3 sequence: CSALPVENYGYTF. In nucleotides, the CDR3 is TGCAGCGCACTTCCCGTAGAGAACTATGGCTACACCTTC.

The CDR3 DNA follows: TGTGCCAGCAGGGGCCTCCGACTAGCCGAGTACTTC. The encoded protein is CASRGLRLAEYF. J is TRBJ2-5 and V is TRBV6-5, with TRBD2 identical over 7 bases. The trim removed 6 bases at V and 12 bases at J, leaving 10 bases unmatched. Germline-derived CDR1 and CDR2 are MNHEY and SVGAGI. This CDR3 has 12 residues.

This chain links TRBV7-9 with TRBJ2-5, with 7 bases fitting TRBD2. The V gene end was trimmed by 5 bases and the J gene end by 9 bases; junction bases not matched to a gene: 15. Germline lookup yields CDR1 SEHNR and CDR2 FQNEAQ (reference sequence). This CDR3 has 15 amino acids. CDR3 sequence: CASSGGGREGVAQYF. CDR3 bases: TGTGCCAGCAGCGGAGGCGGCAGGGAGGGAGTAGCCCAGTACTTC. Full variable domain (outside the CDR3, taken from reference TRBV7-9 and TRBJ2-5): DTGVSQNPRHKITKRGQNVTFRCDPISEHNRLYWYRQTLGQGPEFLTYFQNEAQLEKSRLLSDRFSAERPKGSFSTLEIQRTEQGDSAMYLCASSGGGREGVAQYFGPGTRLLVL.

The chain joins TRBV11-3 to TRBJ2-1; TRBD2 agrees at 8 bases. Per germline, CDR1 SGHNT and CDR2 YENEEA. The V gene end was trimmed by 1 base and the J gene end by 8 bases; junction bases not matched to a gene: 7. This CDR3 spans 15 amino acids. CDR3 in DNA: TGTGCCAGCAGCTTAGGGGGTAGCGGGACCCATGAGCAGTTCTTC. Translated: CASSLGGSGTHEQFF. Supplemented by reference TRBV11-3 and TRBJ2-1, the full variable domain reads EAGVVQSPRYKIIEKKQPVAFWCNPISGHNTLYWYLQNLGQGPELLIRYENEEAVDDSQLPKDRFSAERLKGVDSTLKIQPAELGDSAVYLCASSLGGSGTHEQFFGPGTRLTVL.

CDR3 coding DNA: TGTGCCAGCAGTTACGGGACAAATCAGTACTTC. It encodes CASSYGTNQYF. The rearrangement links TRBV6-5 to TRBJ2-7, with TRBD1 as a possible D gene (6 bases). Trimming stripped 2 bases from V and 10 bases from J, with 9 bases between. The CDR3 loop spans 11 amino acids. Germline CDR1 reads MNHEY; CDR2 reads SVGAGI.

This chain links TRBV7-2 with TRBJ2-3; no firm D call. CDR1 is SGHTA and CDR2 is FQGNSA in the germline V gene. Trimming removed 2 bases at V and 1 base at J, with 13 bases between. The CDR3 extends over 16 amino acids. CDR3 sequence (DNA): TGTGCCAGCAGCTTACCGAGGAACGCAGGCACAGATACGCAGTATTTT. Its protein is CASSLPRNAGTDTQYF. Looking up the rest from reference TRBV7-2 and TRBJ2-3 gives the full variable domain: GAGVSQSPSNKVTEKGKDVELRCDPISGHTALYWYRQSLGQGLEFLIYFQGNSAPDKSGLPSDRFSAERTGGSVSTLTIQRTQQEDSAVYLCASSLPRNAGTDTQYFGPGTRLTVL.

The chain couples TRBV11-2 to TRBJ2-7; no clear D. Trimming shortened V by 1 base and J by 2 bases, and 9 bases separated the two germline ends. The CDR3 totals 14 residues. Germline V gene sequence: CDR1 SGHAT, CDR2 FQNNGV. CDR3 nucleotide sequence: TGTGCCAGCAGCTTAGGAACAGAGCCCTACGAGCAGTACTTC. It translates to CASSLGTEPYEQYF.